The present T cell receptor beta chain was sequenced within a study of blood T cell repertoires in COVID-19. Study in general: The analysed material was cDNA or gDNA that came from T cells, B-cell-depleted T cells, or PBMCs.

The repertoire was sequenced with immunoSEQ multiplex PCR; TCRdb's copy has only in-frame clones and lacks some. This table holds around 180,000 clones, around 85% found once. The source of this sequence is a person aged 65 to 85 with COVID-19, enrolled during active disease. The sample was peripheral blood.

The CDR3 sequence is CASSQGDRVDSPLHF. As DNA, the CDR3 is TGCGCCAGCAGCCAAGGCGACAGGGTTGACTCACCCCTCCACTTT. V is TRBV4-3 and J is TRBJ1-6; 7 positions agree with TRBD1. The germline CDR1 and CDR2 sequences are LGHNA and YSLEER. V was pared by 1 base and J by 10 bases, with 7 bases of the junction left unmatched. This CDR3 contains 15 residues.